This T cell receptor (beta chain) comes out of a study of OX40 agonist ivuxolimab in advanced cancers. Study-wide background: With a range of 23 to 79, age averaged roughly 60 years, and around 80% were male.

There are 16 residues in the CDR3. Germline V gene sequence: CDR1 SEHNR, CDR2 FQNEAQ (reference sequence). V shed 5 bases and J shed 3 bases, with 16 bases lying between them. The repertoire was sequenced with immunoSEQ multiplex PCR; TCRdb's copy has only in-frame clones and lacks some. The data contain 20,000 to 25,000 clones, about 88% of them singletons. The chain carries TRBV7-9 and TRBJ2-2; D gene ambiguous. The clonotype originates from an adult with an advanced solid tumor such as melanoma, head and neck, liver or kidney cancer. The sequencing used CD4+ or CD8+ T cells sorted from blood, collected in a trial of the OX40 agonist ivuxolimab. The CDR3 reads CASSNPSDGYTGELFF. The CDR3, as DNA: TGTGCCAGCAGCAATCCGTCGGACGGATACACCGGGGAGCTGTTTTTT.